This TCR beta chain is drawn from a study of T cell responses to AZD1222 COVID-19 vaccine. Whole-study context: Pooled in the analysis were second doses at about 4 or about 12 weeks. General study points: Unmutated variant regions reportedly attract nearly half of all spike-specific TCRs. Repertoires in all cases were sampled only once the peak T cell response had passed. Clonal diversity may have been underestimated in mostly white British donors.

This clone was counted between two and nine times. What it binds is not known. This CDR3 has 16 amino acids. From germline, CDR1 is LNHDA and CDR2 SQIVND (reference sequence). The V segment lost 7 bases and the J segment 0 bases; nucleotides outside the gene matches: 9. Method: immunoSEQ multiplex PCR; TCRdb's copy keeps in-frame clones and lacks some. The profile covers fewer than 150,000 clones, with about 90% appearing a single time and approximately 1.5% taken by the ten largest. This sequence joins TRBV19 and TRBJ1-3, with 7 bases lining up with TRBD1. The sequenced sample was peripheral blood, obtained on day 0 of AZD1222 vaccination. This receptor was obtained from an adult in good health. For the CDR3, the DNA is TGTGCCAGTACACGACAGGGATGGAGCTCTGGAAACACCATATATTTT. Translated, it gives CASTRQGWSSGNTIYF.